A selection of T cell receptor beta chains follows, all from one sample in a study of blood T cell repertoires in COVID-19. The protocol was immunoSEQ multiplex PCR, while the TCRdb copy is restricted to in-frame clones and leaves out a portion. Among approximately 390,000 clones listed, 87% were seen once. The specimen was PBMCs or T cells enriched from blood (not recorded which). The receptors here all came from a woman aged 45-59 years who had recovered from COVID-19. Each CDR3 is given with its conserved first and last residue. D genes are given only for firm matches. Clone size is not always given. Where it is, it says once, few, many or a class for expanded clones.

d_call	cdr3_length	clone_size	v_call	j_call	cdr3_aa	cdr3_nt
TRBD1	13	.	TRBV29-1	TRBJ1-5	CSVAQGAGQPQHF	TGCAGCGTTGCACAGGGGGCCGGTCAGCCCCAGCATTTT
TRBD2	15	.	TRBV5-1	TRBJ2-3	CASSLERGDTDTQYF	TGCGCCAGCAGCTTGGAGCGGGGGGACACAGATACGCAGTATTTT
.	12	few	TRBV9	TRBJ2-7	CASSVATGEQYF	TGTGCCAGCAGCGTAGCTACGGGGGAGCAGTACTTC
.	13	.	TRBV6-2/TRBV6-3	TRBJ1-5	CASSYAPRQPQHF	TGTGCCAGCAGTTACGCACCGCGGCAGCCCCAGCATTTT
.	15	.	TRBV19	TRBJ1-2	CASITRGGSNYGYTF	TGTGCCAGTATTACCCGGGGGGGGTCTAACTATGGCTACACCTTC
.	16	.	TRBV28	TRBJ1-3	CASSPSPGDSGNTIYF	TGTGCCAGCAGTCCCTCCCCCGGGGACTCTGGAAACACCATATATTTT
TRBD2	16	.	TRBV4-1	TRBJ2-3	CASSQRDYAATDTQYF	TGCGCCAGCAGCCAGCGGGACTACGCTGCCACAGATACGCAGTATTTT
TRBD2	14	.	TRBV13	TRBJ2-1	CASSSLAGAGEQFF	TGTGCCAGCAGCTCCCTAGCGGGGGCAGGTGAGCAGTTCTTC
TRBD2	17	.	TRBV27	TRBJ2-3	CASSFLRRGGLADTQYF	TGTGCCAGCAGTTTTCTTAGACGGGGGGGTCTTGCAGATACGCAGTATTTT
.	11	.	TRBV6-2/TRBV6-3	TRBJ2-1	CASSYASQQFF	TGTGCCAGCAGTTACGCCAGTCAGCAGTTCTTC
.	13	.	TRBV30	TRBJ1-2	CAWSYQGLGGYTF	TGTGCCTGGAGTTACCAGGGTCTCGGCGGCTACACCTTC
TRBD2	17	.	TRBV9	TRBJ2-1	CASSAEGRLAGEIEQFF	TGTGCCAGCAGCGCCGAGGGCCGACTAGCGGGGGAGATTGAGCAGTTCTTC
.	14	.	TRBV11-1	TRBJ2-3	CASSLDLYTDTQYF	TGTGCCAGCAGCTTAGATCTGTACACAGATACGCAGTATTTT
.	12	.	TRBV2	TRBJ1-2	CASSEGRLPFLF	TGTGCCAGCAGTGAAGGTCGACTTCCATTTTTGTTT
.	16	.	TRBV29-1	TRBJ1-5	CSPPGDPHHSNQPQHF	TGCAGCCCCCCGGGAGACCCCCACCATAGCAATCAGCCCCAGCATTTT
TRBD1	14	.	TRBV7-9	TRBJ1-6	CASSLTGESSPLHF	TGTGCCAGCAGCTTGACAGGGGAGTCCTCACCCCTCCACTTT
.	11	once	TRBV29-1	TRBJ2-1	CSVVPGYEQFF	TGCAGCGTTGTCCCGGGTTATGAGCAGTTCTTC
TRBD1	15	.	TRBV6-2/TRBV6-3	TRBJ2-5	CASSTPQTGQETQYF	TGTGCCAGCAGTACCCCTCAGACAGGGCAAGAGACCCAGTACTTC
.	14	.	TRBV5-1	TRBJ1-1	CASSLYLTNTEAFF	TGCGCCAGCAGCTTGTACCTAACCAACACTGAAGCTTTCTTT
.	13	few	TRBV4-1	TRBJ2-5	CASSREALGTQYF	TGCGCCAGCAGCCGGGAGGCCCTAGGGACCCAGTACTTC
.	15	.	TRBV3-1/TRBV3-2	TRBJ1-5	CASSLASRGNQPQHF	TGTGCCAGCAGCCTAGCGTCGCGGGGCAATCAGCCCCAGCATTTT
TRBD1	16	.	TRBV19	TRBJ1-5	CASSIGTALRNQPQHF	TGTGCCAGTAGTATCGGGACAGCACTCCGGAATCAGCCCCAGCATTTT
.	13	.	TRBV6-5	TRBJ2-2	CASSYTAGGELFF	TGTGCCAGCAGTTACACAGCAGGGGGGGAGCTGTTTTTT
.	14	.	TRBV5-1	TRBJ1-2	CASREALLNYGYTF	TGCGCCAGCAGAGAGGCCCTCCTTAACTATGGCTACACCTTC
TRBD2	15	once	TRBV2	TRBJ2-1	CASRIAGGRNNEQFF	TGTGCCAGCAGAATAGCGGGGGGGAGGAACAATGAGCAGTTCTTC
.	13	.	TRBV7-8	TRBJ1-2	CASSLTDNYGYTF	TGTGCCAGCAGCTTGACTGATAACTATGGCTACACCTTC
.	16	.	TRBV7-9	TRBJ1-1	CASSLIRGQWDTEAFF	TGTGCCAGCAGCTTAATCAGAGGACAGTGGGACACTGAAGCTTTCTTT
TRBD1	14	.	TRBV28	TRBJ1-5	CASSMGQGNQPQHF	TGTGCCAGCAGCATGGGACAGGGCAATCAGCCCCAGCATTTT
.	16	once	TRBV7-2	TRBJ2-7	CASSLALFGSSYEQYF	TGTGCCAGCAGCTTAGCGCTTTTTGGCAGCTCCTACGAGCAGTACTTC
.	12	.	TRBV7-2	TRBJ1-1	CASSPSGGEAFF	TGTGCCAGCAGCCCCAGCGGGGGTGAAGCTTTCTTT
.	14	.	TRBV2	TRBJ2-3	CASSELPRVDTQYF	TGTGCCAGCAGTGAATTGCCTCGGGTTGATACGCAGTATTTT
TRBD2	17	.	TRBV27	TRBJ2-7	CASSSSSWTSGVYEQYF	TGTGCCAGCAGTTCGTCATCCTGGACTAGCGGTGTATACGAGCAGTACTTC
TRBD1	13	.	TRBV5-4	TRBJ2-3	CASRGQGTDTQYF	TGTGCCAGCAGGGGACAGGGCACAGATACGCAGTATTTT
.	13	.	TRBV19	TRBJ1-2	CASSLAQGNGYTF	TGTGCCAGTAGTCTCGCACAGGGTAATGGCTACACCTTC
.	13	.	TRBV28	TRBJ1-1	CASTVDLGREAFF	TGTGCCAGCACCGTTGATTTGGGGCGTGAAGCTTTCTTT